The 10 T cell receptor beta chains below were found in one sample sequenced in a study of spatial heterogeneity in lung cancer. The sample's time point: blood at routine non-recurrence follow-up after resection. Using its own MiXCR run on the 5' RACE reads, TCRdb lists one record per CDR3 protein. The sample lists around 44,000 distinct CDR3 sequences, over 9.5% seen once, with over 15% in the top ten. The sequencing here drew on PBMCs, taken at follow-up. Receptors originate from a female donor with early-stage non-small cell lung cancer.

The chain combines TRBV7-9 with TRBJ2-5, with 7 bases aligning to TRBD1. The CDR3 is 14 residues long. Germline V gives CDR1 SEHNR, CDR2 FQNEAQ (reference sequence). V shed 3 bases and J 1 base; nucleotides not matched to a gene: 2. The CDR3 loop is CASSFGTVQETQYF. As DNA, the CDR3 is TGTGCCAGCAGCTTCGGGACAGTCCAAGAGACCCAGTACTTC.

This clonotype was observed at least ten times. The genes are TRBV20-1 and TRBJ2-2, with 11 bases that match TRBD1. V dropped 1 base and J dropped 7; count of bases not matched to a gene: 11. Germline values: CDR1 DFQATT, CDR2 SNEGSKA (reference sequence). CDR3 length: 17 residues. The CDR3 coding sequence is TGCAGTGCTAGAGTCTCCGGGACAGGGGGACAGGACGGGGAGCTGTTTTTT. Amino acid sequence: CSARVSGTGGQDGELFF.

The chain employs TRBV5-1 and TRBJ2-7; the D gene is possibly TRBD1 (6 bases). The CDR3 totals 16 residues. The V and J ends lost 2 bases and 0 bases respectively, with 15 bases between them. Germline V lookup: CDR1 SGHRS, CDR2 YFSETQ. The CDR3: CASSFGQLTSSYEQYF. The CDR3 nucleotides read TGCGCCAGCAGCTTTGGACAGCTGACAAGCTCCTACGAGCAGTACTTC.

The sample holds a few counts of this clonotype. The CDR3 DNA follows: TGTGCCAGCTCACCCCCCCGAGATACGCAGTATTTT. Translation gives CASSPPRDTQYF. The chain recombines TRBV18 with TRBJ2-3; D unclear. CDR1 is KGHSH, CDR2 LQKENI, per germline. The CDR3 is made up of 12 amino acids. V dropped 3 bases and J dropped 5 bases, with 6 bases sitting between them. The full variable domain, completed using reference TRBV18 and TRBJ2-3, is NAGVMQNPRHLVRRRGQEARLRCSPMKGHSHVYWYRQLPEEGLKFMVYLQKENIIDESGMPKERFSAEFPKEGPSILRIQQVVRGDSAAYFCASSPPRDTQYFGPGTRLTVL.

The sample holds many counts of this clonotype. The chain is built from TRBV5-1 and TRBJ2-5; D is uncertain. CDR3 length: 13 residues. The V end was cut by 0 bases, the J end by 5 bases, with 8 bases between. The V gene's germline CDR1 is SGHRS and CDR2 YFSETQ. The CDR3 nucleotides are TGCGCCAGCAGCTTGGCCGCGGAGGAGACCCAGTACTTC. Amino acids: CASSLAAEETQYF.

The genes are TRBV6-2 or TRBV6-3 and TRBJ2-1; a possible D gene is TRBD2 (5 bases). The ends were cut back, 1 base at V and 0 bases at J, with 10 bases in the middle. Per germline, CDR1 MNHEY and CDR2 SVGEGT. The CDR3 sequence is 16 residues long. The chain's CDR3 is CASSYYPGLSYNEQFF. The CDR3 nucleotides read TGTGCCAGCAGTTACTATCCAGGACTCTCCTACAATGAGCAGTTCTTC.

This clonotype appeared many times. The chain combines TRBV7-2 with TRBJ2-5; D unresolved. Germline loops: CDR1 SGHTA, CDR2 FQGNSA. This CDR3 is built from 14 residues. The ends were cut back, 5 bases at V and 2 bases at J, with 12 bases in the middle. CDR3 amino acids: CASSPAWGQETQYF. The CDR3 bases are TGTGCCAGCAGCCCCGCGTGGGGACAAGAGACCCAGTACTTC.

This clonotype was detected only a few times. The rearrangement uses TRBV20-1 and TRBJ2-5, with D possibly matching TRBD2 (5 bases). The CDR3 is made up of 15 amino acids. Germline CDR1 reads DFQATT; CDR2 reads SNEGSKA (reference sequence). V shed 4 bases and J shed 4 bases, with 19 bases lying between them. The CDR3 loop is CSATRQAGGGETQYF. The CDR3 DNA reads as TGCAGTGCTACACGCCAGGCAGGAGGAGGAGAGACCCAGTACTTC.

This chain joins TRBV24-1 and TRBJ2-1, with unresolved D. The germline gives CDR1 KGHDR, CDR2 SFDVKD. V was shortened by 0 bases and J by 7 bases, with 6 bases between the two germline ends. The CDR3 spans 13 residues. CDR3 nucleotide sequence: TGTGCCACCAGTGATTTGATGGTTAATGAGCAGTTCTTC. Protein: CATSDLMVNEQFF.

The gene calls are TRBV29-1 and TRBJ2-3, with a tentative D call TRBD2 (6 bases). V was trimmed by 7 bases and J by 0 bases, leaving 20 bases between them. Germline CDR1 SQVTM, CDR2 ANQGSEA. This CDR3 spans 16 amino acids. The CDR3 sequence is CSAGGVIPASTDTQYF. In DNA form, the CDR3 reads TGCAGCGCTGGCGGGGTGATTCCAGCTAGCACAGATACGCAGTATTTT.